This T cell receptor (beta chain) comes out of a study of CD8+ T cells in alopecia areata. Overall study results and limits: Lesional scalp, notably in alopecia totalis/universalis, had clonality above that of normal scalp.

Of note for this clone: Its target is unknown.

Sequencing relied on a cDNA template that was reverse transcribed from extracted RNA. TCRdb keeps only in-frame clones here, not all; method: immunoSEQ multiplex PCR. This sample has 80,000 or so clones, with approximately 72% found just once. Germline values: CDR1 MGHRA, CDR2 YSYEKL. The length of the CDR3 is 15 residues. Germline trimming cut 5 bases from V and 0 bases from J; bases unmatched to any gene: 5. The treatment denotes: oral pan-JAK inhibitor, 5-10 mg twice daily. Those with alopecia areata gave lesional scalp punch biopsies and peripheral blood. The rearrangement joins TRBV4-1 to TRBJ2-5; the match to TRBD1 covers 8 bases. The sequenced sample was CD8+ T cells sorted from blood, obtained at week 24, from a patient treated with tofacitinib. The TCR was taken from a human donor with alopecia areata. The CDR3 DNA reads TGCGCCAGCAGCTATAGGACAGGGAACCAAGAGACCCAGTACTTC. Protein: CASSYRTGNQETQYF.